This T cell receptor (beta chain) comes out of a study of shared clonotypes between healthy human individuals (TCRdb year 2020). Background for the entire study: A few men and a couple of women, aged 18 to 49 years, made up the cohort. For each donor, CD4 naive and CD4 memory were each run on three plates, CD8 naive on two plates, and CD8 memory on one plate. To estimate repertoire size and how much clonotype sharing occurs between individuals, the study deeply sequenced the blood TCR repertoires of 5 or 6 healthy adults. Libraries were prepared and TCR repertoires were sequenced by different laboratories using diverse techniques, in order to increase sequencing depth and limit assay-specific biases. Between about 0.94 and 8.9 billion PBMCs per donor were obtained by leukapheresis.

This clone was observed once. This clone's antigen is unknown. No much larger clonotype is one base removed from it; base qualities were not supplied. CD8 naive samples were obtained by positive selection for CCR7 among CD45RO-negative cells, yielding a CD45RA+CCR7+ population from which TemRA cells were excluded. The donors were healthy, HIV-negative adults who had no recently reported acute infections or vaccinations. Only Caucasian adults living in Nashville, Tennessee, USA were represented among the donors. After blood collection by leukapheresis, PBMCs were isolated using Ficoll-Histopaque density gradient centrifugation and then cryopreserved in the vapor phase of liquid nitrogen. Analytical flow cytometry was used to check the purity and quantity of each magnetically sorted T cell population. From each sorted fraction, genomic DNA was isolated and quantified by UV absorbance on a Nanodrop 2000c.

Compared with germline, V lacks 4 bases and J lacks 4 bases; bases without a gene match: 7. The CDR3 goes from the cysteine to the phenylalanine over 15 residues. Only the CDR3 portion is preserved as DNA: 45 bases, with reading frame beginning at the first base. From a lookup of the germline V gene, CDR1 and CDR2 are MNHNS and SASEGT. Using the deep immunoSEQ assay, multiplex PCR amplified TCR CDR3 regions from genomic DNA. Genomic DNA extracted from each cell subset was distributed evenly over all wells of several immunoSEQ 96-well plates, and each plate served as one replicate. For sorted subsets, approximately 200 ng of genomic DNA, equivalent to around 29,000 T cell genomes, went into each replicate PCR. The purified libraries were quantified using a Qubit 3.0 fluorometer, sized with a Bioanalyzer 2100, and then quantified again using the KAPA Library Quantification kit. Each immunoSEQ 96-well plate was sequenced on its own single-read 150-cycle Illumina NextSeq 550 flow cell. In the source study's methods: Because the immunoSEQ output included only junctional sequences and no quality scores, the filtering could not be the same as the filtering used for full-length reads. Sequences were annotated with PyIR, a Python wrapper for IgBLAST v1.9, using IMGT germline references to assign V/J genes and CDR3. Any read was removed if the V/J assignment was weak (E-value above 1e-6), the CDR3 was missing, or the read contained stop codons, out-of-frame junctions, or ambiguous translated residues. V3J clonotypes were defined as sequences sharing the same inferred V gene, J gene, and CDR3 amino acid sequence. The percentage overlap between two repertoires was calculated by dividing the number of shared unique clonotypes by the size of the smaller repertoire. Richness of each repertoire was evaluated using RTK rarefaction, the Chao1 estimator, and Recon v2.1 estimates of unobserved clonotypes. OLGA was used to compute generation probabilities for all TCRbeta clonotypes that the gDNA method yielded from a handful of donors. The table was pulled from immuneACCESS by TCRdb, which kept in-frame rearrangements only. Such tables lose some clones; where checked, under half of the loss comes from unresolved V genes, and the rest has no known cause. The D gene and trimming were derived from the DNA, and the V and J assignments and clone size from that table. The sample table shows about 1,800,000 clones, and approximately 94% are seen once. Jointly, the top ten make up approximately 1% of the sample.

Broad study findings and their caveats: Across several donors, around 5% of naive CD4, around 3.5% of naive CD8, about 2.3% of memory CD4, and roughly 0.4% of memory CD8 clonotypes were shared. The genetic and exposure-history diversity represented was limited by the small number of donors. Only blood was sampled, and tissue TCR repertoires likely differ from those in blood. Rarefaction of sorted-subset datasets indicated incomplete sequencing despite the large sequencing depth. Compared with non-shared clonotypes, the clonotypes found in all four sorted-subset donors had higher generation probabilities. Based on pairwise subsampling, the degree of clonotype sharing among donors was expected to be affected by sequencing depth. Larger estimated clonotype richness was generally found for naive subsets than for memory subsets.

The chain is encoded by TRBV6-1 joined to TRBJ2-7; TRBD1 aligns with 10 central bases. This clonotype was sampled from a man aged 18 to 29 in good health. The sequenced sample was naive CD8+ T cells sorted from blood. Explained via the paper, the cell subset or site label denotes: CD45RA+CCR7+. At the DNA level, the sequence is TGTGCCAGCAGTGCGAGGACAGGGGGTATGTACGAGCAGTACTTC. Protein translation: CASSARTGGMYEQYF.